Listed here is a single T cell receptor beta chain. Its antigen is currently unknown. The data stem from a study of blood T cells in healthy people across ages. General observations from the study: Age showed a roughly linear inverse relationship with TCR beta diversity per million T cells.

A sample-barcoded 5' primer and a J-beta primer mix were used in a second PCR of about 7 to 12 cycles. TCRdb re-analysed the 5' RACE reads in MiXCR, keeping a single row per CDR3 protein. The sample shows 1.5 million to 2 million distinct CDR3 sequences, around 36% of them seen only once. V was clipped by 3 bases and J by 4 bases, with 13 bases between them. This CDR3 has 15 amino acids. Germline V gene lookup returns CDR1 MDHEN and CDR2 SYDVKM. What was sequenced was blood. This chain uses TRBV28 with TRBJ2-4; tentative D call: TRBD2 (5 bases). This TCR derives from a woman in her 30s in good health. CDR3 amino acids: CASSFSLGRKNIQYF. The CDR3 region has the DNA TGTGCCAGCAGTTTTTCGTTAGGGAGAAAAAACATTCAGTACTTC. Drawing the rest from reference TRBV28 and TRBJ2-4, the complete variable domain is DVKVTQSSRYLVKRTGEKVFLECVQDMDHENMFWYRQDPGLGLRLIYFSYDVKMKEKGDIPEGYSVSREKKERFSLILESASTNQTSMYLCASSFSLGRKNIQYFGAGTRLSVL.